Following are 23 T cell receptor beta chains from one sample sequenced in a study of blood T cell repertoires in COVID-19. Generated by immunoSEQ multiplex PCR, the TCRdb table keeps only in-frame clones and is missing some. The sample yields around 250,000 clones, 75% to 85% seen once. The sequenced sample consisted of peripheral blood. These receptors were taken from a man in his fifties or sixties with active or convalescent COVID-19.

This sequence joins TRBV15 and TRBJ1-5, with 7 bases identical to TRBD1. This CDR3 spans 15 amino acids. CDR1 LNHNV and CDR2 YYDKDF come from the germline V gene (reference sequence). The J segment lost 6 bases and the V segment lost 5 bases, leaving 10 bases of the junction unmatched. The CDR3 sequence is CATSPTTGTGQPQHF. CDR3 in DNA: TGTGCCACCAGCCCCACGACAGGGACGGGTCAGCCCCAGCATTTT.

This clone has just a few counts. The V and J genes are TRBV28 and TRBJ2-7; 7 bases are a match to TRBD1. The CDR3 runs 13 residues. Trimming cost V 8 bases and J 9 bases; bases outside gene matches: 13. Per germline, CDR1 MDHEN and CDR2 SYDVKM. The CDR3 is CASGGQVVSGQYF. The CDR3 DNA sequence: TGTGCCAGCGGAGGACAGGTGGTAAGCGGGCAGTACTTC.

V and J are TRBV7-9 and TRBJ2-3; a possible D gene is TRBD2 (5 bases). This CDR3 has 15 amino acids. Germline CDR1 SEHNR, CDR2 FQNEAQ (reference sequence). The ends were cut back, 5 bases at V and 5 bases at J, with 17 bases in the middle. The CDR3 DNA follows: TGTGCCAGCAGCCCGGTAAGCCGGGGTCAAGATACGCAGTATTTT. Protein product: CASSPVSRGQDTQYF.

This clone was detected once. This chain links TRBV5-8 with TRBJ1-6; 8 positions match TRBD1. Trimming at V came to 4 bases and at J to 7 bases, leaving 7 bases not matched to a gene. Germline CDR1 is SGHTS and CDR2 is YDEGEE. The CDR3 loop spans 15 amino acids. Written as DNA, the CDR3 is TGTGCCAGCAGCCCTCAGGACAGGGCGAATTCACCCCTCCACTTT. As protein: CASSPQDRANSPLHF.

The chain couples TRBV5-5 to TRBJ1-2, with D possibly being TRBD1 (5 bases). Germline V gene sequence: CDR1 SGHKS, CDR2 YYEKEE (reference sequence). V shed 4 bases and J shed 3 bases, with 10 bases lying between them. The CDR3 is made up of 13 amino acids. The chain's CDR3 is CASSPGVDYGYTF. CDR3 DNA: TGTGCCAGCAGCCCGGGGGTCGACTATGGCTACACCTTC.

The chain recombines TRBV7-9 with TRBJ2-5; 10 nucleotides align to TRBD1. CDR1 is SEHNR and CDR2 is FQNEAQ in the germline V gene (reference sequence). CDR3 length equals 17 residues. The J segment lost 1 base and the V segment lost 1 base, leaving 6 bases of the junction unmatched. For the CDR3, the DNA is TGTGCCAGCAGCTTAGAACTCCGGACAGGGGGCCAAGAGACCCAGTACTTC. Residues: CASSLELRTGGQETQYF.

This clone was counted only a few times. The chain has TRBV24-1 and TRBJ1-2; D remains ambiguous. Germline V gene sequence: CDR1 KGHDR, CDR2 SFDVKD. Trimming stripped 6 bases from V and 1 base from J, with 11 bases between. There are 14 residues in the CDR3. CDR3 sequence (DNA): TGTGCCACCAGTAGCGAACAAATTAACTATGGCTACACCTTC. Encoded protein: CATSSEQINYGYTF.

The CDR3 spells CASSRQGWEKLFF. CDR3 DNA sequence: TGTGCCAGCTCTCGACAGGGCTGGGAAAAACTGTTTTTT. The chain couples TRBV14 to TRBJ1-4, with 7 bases that match TRBD1. Germline V gene sequence: CDR1 SGHDN, CDR2 FVKESK. J was trimmed by 8 bases and V by 8 bases; bases with no gene match: 8. The CDR3 is 13 amino acids.

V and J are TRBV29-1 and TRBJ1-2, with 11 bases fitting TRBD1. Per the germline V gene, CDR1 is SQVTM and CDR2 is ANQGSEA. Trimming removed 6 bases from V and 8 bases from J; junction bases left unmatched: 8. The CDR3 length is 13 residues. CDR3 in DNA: TGCAGCGTGGGGGACAGGGGGAACGAGGGCTACACCTTC. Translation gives CSVGDRGNEGYTF.

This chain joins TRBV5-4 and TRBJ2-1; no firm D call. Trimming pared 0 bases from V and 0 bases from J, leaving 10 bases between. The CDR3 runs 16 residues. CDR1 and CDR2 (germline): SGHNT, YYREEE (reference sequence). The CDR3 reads CASSLGSESSYNEQFF. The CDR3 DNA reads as TGTGCCAGCAGCTTGGGAAGCGAGAGCTCCTACAATGAGCAGTTCTTC.

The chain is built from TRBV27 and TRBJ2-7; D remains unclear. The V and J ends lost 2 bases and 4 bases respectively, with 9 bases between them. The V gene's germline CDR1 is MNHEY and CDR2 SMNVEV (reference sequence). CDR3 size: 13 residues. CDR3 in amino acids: CASSLNPRYEQYF. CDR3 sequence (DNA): TGTGCCAGCAGTTTAAACCCGCGGTACGAGCAGTACTTC.

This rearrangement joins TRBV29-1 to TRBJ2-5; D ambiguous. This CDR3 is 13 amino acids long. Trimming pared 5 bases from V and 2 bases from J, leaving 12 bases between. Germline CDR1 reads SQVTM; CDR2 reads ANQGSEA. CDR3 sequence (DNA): TGCAGCGTTAGATCTACGTCTCAAGAGACCCAGTACTTC. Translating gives CSVRSTSQETQYF.

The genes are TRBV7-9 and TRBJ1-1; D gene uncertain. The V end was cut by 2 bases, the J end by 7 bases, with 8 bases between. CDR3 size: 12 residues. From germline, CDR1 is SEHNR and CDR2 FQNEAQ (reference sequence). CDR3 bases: TGTGCCAGCAGCTTAACGCAGTATGAAGCTTTCTTT. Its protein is CASSLTQYEAFF. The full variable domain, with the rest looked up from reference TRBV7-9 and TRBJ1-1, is DTGVSQNPRHKITKRGQNVTFRCDPISEHNRLYWYRQTLGQGPEFLTYFQNEAQLEKSRLLSDRFSAERPKGSFSTLEIQRTEQGDSAMYLCASSLTQYEAFFGQGTRLTVV.

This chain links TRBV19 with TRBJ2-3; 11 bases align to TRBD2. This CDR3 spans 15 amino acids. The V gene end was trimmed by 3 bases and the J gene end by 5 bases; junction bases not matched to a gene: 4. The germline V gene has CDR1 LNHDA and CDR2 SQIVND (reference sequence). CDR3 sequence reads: CASSISLAGVDTQYF. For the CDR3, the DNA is TGTGCCAGTAGTATTTCACTAGCGGGAGTAGATACGCAGTATTTT.

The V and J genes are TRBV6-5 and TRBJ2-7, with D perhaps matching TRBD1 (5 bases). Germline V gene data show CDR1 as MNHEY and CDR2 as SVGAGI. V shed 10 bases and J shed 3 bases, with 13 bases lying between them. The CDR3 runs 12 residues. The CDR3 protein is CATMNRHYEQYF. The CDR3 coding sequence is TGTGCCACAATGAACAGGCACTACGAGCAGTACTTC.

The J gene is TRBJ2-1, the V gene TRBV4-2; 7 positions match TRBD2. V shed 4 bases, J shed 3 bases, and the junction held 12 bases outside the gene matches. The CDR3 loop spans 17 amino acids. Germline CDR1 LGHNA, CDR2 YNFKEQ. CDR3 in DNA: TGTGCCAGCAGCCCCCTGACCCCGGGGGGTGGCTACAATGAGCAGTTCTTC. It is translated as CASSPLTPGGGYNEQFF.

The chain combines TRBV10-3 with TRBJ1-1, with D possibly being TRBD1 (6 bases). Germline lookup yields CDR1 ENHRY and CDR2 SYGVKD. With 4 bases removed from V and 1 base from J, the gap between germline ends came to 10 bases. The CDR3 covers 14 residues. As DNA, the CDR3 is TGTGCCATCAGTGCTCAAGGGGGGAACACTGAAGCTTTCTTT. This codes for CAISAQGGNTEAFF.

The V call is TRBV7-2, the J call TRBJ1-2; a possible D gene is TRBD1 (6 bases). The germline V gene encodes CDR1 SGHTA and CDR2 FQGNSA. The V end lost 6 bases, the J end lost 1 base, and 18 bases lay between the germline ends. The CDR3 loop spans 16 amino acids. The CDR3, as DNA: TGTGCCAGCAGTCCCGGGGTGGACAGATTTAACTATGGCTACACCTTC. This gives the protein CASSPGVDRFNYGYTF.

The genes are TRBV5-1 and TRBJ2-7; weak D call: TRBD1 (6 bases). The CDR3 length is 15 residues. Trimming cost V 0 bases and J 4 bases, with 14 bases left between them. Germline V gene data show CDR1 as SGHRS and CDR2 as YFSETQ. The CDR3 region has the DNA TGCGCCAGCAGCTTGGCGGCTCCAGGGGATTACGAGCAGTACTTC. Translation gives CASSLAAPGDYEQYF.

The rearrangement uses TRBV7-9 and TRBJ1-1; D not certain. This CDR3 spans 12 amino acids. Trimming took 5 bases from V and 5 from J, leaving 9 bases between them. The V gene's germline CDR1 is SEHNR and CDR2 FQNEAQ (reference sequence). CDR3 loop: CASSHPGTEAFF. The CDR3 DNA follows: TGTGCCAGCAGCCACCCGGGAACTGAAGCTTTCTTT. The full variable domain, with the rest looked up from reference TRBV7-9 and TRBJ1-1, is DTGVSQNPRHKITKRGQNVTFRCDPISEHNRLYWYRQTLGQGPEFLTYFQNEAQLEKSRLLSDRFSAERPKGSFSTLEIQRTEQGDSAMYLCASSHPGTEAFFGQGTRLTVV.

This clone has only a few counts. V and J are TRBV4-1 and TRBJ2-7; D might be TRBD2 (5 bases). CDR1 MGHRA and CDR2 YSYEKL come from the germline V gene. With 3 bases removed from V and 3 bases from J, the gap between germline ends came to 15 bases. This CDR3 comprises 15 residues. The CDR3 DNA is TGCGCCAGCAGCCAGTTGGTGGGAGATCACTACGAGCAGTACTTC. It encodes CASSQLVGDHYEQYF.

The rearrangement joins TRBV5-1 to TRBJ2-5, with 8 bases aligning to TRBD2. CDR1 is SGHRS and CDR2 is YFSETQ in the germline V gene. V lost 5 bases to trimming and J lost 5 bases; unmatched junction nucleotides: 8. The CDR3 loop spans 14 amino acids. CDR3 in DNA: TGCGCCAGCAGACCAGCGGGAGACCGGGAGACCCAGTACTTC. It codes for CASRPAGDRETQYF.

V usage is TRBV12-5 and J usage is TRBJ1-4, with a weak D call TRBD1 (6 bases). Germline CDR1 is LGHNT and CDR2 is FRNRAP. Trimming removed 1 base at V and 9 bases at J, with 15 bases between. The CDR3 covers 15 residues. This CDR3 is CASGLAGEGVQKLFF. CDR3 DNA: TGTGCTAGTGGTTTGGCAGGGGAGGGTGTGCAAAAACTGTTTTTT.